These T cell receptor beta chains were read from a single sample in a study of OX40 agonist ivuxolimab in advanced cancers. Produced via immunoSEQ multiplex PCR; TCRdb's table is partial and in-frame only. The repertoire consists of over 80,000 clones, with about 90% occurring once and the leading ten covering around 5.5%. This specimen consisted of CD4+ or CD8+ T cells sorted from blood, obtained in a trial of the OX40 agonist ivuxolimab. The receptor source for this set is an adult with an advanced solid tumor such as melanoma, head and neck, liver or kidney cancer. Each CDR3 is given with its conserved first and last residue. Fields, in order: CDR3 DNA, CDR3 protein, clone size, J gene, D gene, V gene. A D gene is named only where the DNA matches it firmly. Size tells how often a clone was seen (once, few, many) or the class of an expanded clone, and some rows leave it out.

TGCGCCAGCAGTGATTTTCGTGAATCCTACGAGCAGTACTTC CASSDFRESYEQYF . TRBJ2-7 . TRBV10-2
TGTGCCCTGGGAGGACAGGGGATAAAAAACATTCAGTACTTC CALGGQGIKNIQYF . TRBJ2-4 TRBD1 TRBV15
TGTGCCATCAGTGGCGGGGGGGATTACGAGCAGTACTTC CAISGGGDYEQYF . TRBJ2-7 TRBD2 TRBV10-3
TGTGCCAGCAGTCCTGCAGGGATCTATGGCTACACCTTC CASSPAGIYGYTF . TRBJ1-2 . TRBV27
TGCGCCAGCTCTCAGGTGGGCATCTATGGCTACACCTTC CASSQVGIYGYTF . TRBJ1-2 . TRBV5-1
TGCGCCAGCAGCCAAGCGGAGACAGGGGGCACAGATACGCAGTATTTT CASSQAETGGTDTQYF . TRBJ2-3 TRBD1 TRBV4-1
TGCGCCAGCAGCTCGACGATGAGCGGGAGTGGAGATACGCAGTATTTT CASSSTMSGSGDTQYF . TRBJ2-3 TRBD2 TRBV5-1
TGTGCCAGCAGCGTAAACAGGGTTACCGGGGAGCTGTTTTTT CASSVNRVTGELFF . TRBJ2-2 . TRBV9
TGTGCCAGCAGTCATCCAACAGGTAGCAATGAAGCTTTCTTT CASSHPTGSNEAFF few TRBJ1-1 . TRBV27
TGTGCCAGCAGCTTAATTGAGGTGGGCGAGCAGTACTTC CASSLIEVGEQYF . TRBJ2-7 . TRBV11-1
TGCGCCAGCAGCCCAAGCGGGGCAGGATCCTACGAGCAGTACTTC CASSPSGAGSYEQYF . TRBJ2-7 TRBD2 TRBV4-3
TGTGCCAGCTCACCGACGGCGAACCCGAACACTGAAGCTTTCTTT CASSPTANPNTEAFF once TRBJ1-1 . TRBV18
TGTGCCAGCAGCCAAGATCCGACTTCCTACGAGCAGTACTTC CASSQDPTSYEQYF . TRBJ2-7 . TRBV4-2
TGTGCCAGCAGCTTGGATGCTTATAGCGGGAAGCAGTATTTT CASSLDAYSGKQYF . TRBJ2-3 TRBD2 TRBV5-4
TGTGCCAGCAGCTTGGGCAGCACAGATACGCAGTATTTT CASSLGSTDTQYF once TRBJ2-3 . TRBV5-8
TGTGCCTGGAGTTGGGGAAATGAGCAGTTCTTC CAWSWGNEQFF . TRBJ2-1 . TRBV30
TGTGCCAGCAGCTTAGGGACAGGACCCTACGAGCAGTACTTC CASSLGTGPYEQYF once TRBJ2-7 TRBD1 TRBV7-2
TGTGCCAGCAGTTACTCCCCCACGGGTACCTATGGCTACACCTTC CASSYSPTGTYGYTF . TRBJ1-2 . TRBV6-5
TGTGCCAGCCGGGGGGGACAGGCCAAACTCTACGAGCAGTACTTC CASRGGQAKLYEQYF . TRBJ2-7 . TRBV6-6
TGTGCCAGCAGCTTATCCGGACAGACAAATTCACCCCTCCACTTT CASSLSGQTNSPLHF . TRBJ1-6 . TRBV11-3
TGCGCCAGCAGCTTGGCCGGGACGAACACCGGGGAGCTGTTTTTT CASSLAGTNTGELFF once TRBJ2-2 . TRBV5-1
TGTGCCAGCTCACCGGATAGGGTGACTGAAGCTTTCTTT CASSPDRVTEAFF . TRBJ1-1 . TRBV18
TGTGCCAGCAGCTTAGCCGGAGGGGCCCAGTACTTC CASSLAGGAQYF . TRBJ2-5 . TRBV7-3
TGTGCCAGCAGAAGACAGGGAGAACAAAAACTGTTTTTT CASRRQGEQKLFF . TRBJ1-4 TRBD1 TRBV7-2
TGTGCCAGCAGCTCAAATTTTGCGGGGTCCGGGGAGCTGTTTTTT CASSSNFAGSGELFF . TRBJ2-2 . TRBV7-3
TGTGCCAGCTCACCCCTGGACAGGGTGGACTATGGCTACACCTTC CASSPLDRVDYGYTF . TRBJ1-2 TRBD1 TRBV18
TGTGCCAGCAGCCCAGTCGGGGCGCGGGGTCTCTCCTACACCTTC CASSPVGARGLSYTF . TRBJ1-2 . TRBV7-9
TGTGCCAGCTCACCGGGGCCTACTAACTATGGCTACACCTTC CASSPGPTNYGYTF . TRBJ1-2 . TRBV18
TGCGCCAGCAGCCAAGAGCCCCTAGGGACCGCCCAAACTGGCTACACCTTC CASSQEPLGTAQTGYTF . TRBJ1-2 . TRBV4-1
TGTGCCAGCGTCAGGGACAGTAGTACCTACGAGCAGTACTTC CASVRDSSTYEQYF . TRBJ2-7 TRBD1 TRBV2
TGCGCCAGCAGCTTGGGGGGAGGCGACGTAAGGGAGCAGTTCTTC CASSLGGGDVREQFF . TRBJ2-1 . TRBV5-1
TGTGCCAGCAGGACATCTGGGGCCAACGTCCTGACTTTC CASRTSGANVLTF . TRBJ2-6 . TRBV6-1
TGCGCCAGCAGCCTTGGATCTCAGCAAACAGGGGCTAACTATGGCTACACCTTC CASSLGSQQTGANYGYTF . TRBJ1-2 TRBD1 TRBV5-1
TGTGCCAGCAGTGAAGGGTGGAGAATCTACGAGCAGTACTTC CASSEGWRIYEQYF once TRBJ2-7 . TRBV2
TGTGCCAGCAGCTCAGGTGGCAGTGGCTATGGCTACACCTTC CASSSGGSGYGYTF . TRBJ1-2 . TRBV5-4
TGCGCCAGCAGCCAAGTACTAGCGGATGGGGGCGAGCAGTACTTC CASSQVLADGGEQYF . TRBJ2-7 TRBD2 TRBV4-1
TGTGCCAGCAGCTTATTCGGAACTCCACAAGAGACCCAGTACTTC CASSLFGTPQETQYF . TRBJ2-5 . TRBV7-2
TGCGCCAGCAGCCCACTAGCGGGAGGCTACAATGAGCAGTTCTTC CASSPLAGGYNEQFF . TRBJ2-1 TRBD2 TRBV4-1
TGTGCCAGCTCAGGGGTTGAAGCTTTCTTT CASSGVEAFF . TRBJ1-1 . TRBV18
TGTGCCAGCAGCGTAAGACAGGGGCCCCTATACGAGCAGTACTTC CASSVRQGPLYEQYF . TRBJ2-7 TRBD1 TRBV7-6
TGCGCCAGCAGCCAAGATTTACCGGGCAGACTTAACACTGAAGCTTTCTTT CASSQDLPGRLNTEAFF . TRBJ1-1 . TRBV4-3
TGTGCCTGGAGACGATCCGGGACAGGGGGCGGCGAGCAGTACTTC CAWRRSGTGGGEQYF . TRBJ2-7 TRBD1 TRBV30
TGTGCCAGCAGTTTAGCGGGACCCTACAATGAGCAGTTCTTC CASSLAGPYNEQFF . TRBJ2-1 . TRBV27
TGTGCCAGCAGTGCACAGGGGGCGCGACAGCCCCAGCATTTT CASSAQGARQPQHF . TRBJ1-5 TRBD1 TRBV27
TGTGCCAGCAGTGACCCAATAAGCTCCTACAATGAGCAGTTCTTC CASSDPISSYNEQFF . TRBJ2-1 . TRBV2
TGTGCCAGCAGCAAAGATAGCGGGGGGGTCAAAAATGGCTACACCTTC CASSKDSGGVKNGYTF . TRBJ1-2 . TRBV21-1
TGTGCCAGCAGCTTTGACAGGGTTACTGAGCAGTTCTTC CASSFDRVTEQFF . TRBJ2-1 TRBD1 TRBV7-9
TGTGCCAGCAGCTTAGGGGTCGTTAAAAACATTCAGTACTTC CASSLGVVKNIQYF . TRBJ2-4 . TRBV7-3
TGTGCCAGCGGGTTTCGGGACTTAACCGTTGGAGAGACCCAGTACTTC CASGFRDLTVGETQYF . TRBJ2-5 . TRBV5-6
TGTGCCAGCACATCGACTAGCGTCCACAATGAGCAGTTCTTC CASTSTSVHNEQFF . TRBJ2-1 TRBD2 TRBV2
TGTGCCAGTAGGGACAGGGGGAACACTGAAGCTTTCTTT CASRDRGNTEAFF . TRBJ1-1 TRBD1 TRBV19
TGTGCTAGTGGTACCACCTGGCGCGAGCAGTACTTC CASGTTWREQYF . TRBJ2-7 . TRBV12-5
TGTGCCAGCTCTCTCGAAGGGACAGGGACCTCTGGGGCCAACGTCCTGACTTTC CASSLEGTGTSGANVLTF . TRBJ2-6 TRBD1 TRBV18